The 25 T cell receptor beta chains reported below all come from one sample, sequenced in a study of lymphopenia after photon versus proton radiotherapy. TCRdb's copy holds only in-frame clones and misses some; the assay was immunoSEQ multiplex PCR. The table shows 70,000 to 95,000 clones, with more than 70% occurring only once. The sample was peripheral blood, taken from a patient treated with proton-based radiotherapy. The receptors shown here come from a man in his fifties or sixties with pancreatic cancer.

This clone was counted between two and nine times. The chain couples TRBV2 to TRBJ2-1; D is ambiguous. This CDR3 is 9 amino acids long. The germline V gene has CDR1 SNHLY and CDR2 FYNNEI. V lost 7 bases and J 7 bases, leaving 2 bases between the germline ends. The DNA for the CDR3 is TGTGCCAGCAAGAATGAGCAGTTCTTC. Translation: CASKNEQFF. The variable domain in full, with the rest retrieved from reference TRBV2 and TRBJ2-1, is EPEVTQTPSHQVTQMGQEVILRCVPISNHLYFYWYRQILGQKVEFLVSFYNNEISEKSEIFDDQFSVERPDGSNFTLKIRSTKLEDSAMYFCASKNEQFFGPGTRLTVL.

This chain uses TRBV28 with TRBJ1-5; no definite D call. The CDR3 contains 14 residues. V was clipped by 6 bases and J by 4 bases, with 13 bases between them. Per germline, CDR1 MDHEN and CDR2 SYDVKM. The CDR3 sequence is CASSPDGLNQPQHF. In nucleotides, the CDR3 is TGTGCCAGCAGCCCTGACGGCCTGAATCAGCCCCAGCATTTT.

The chain is built from TRBV5-4 and TRBJ2-2; 11 bases map to TRBD2. Per germline, CDR1 SGHNT and CDR2 YYREEE (reference sequence). V lost 3 bases, J lost 2 bases, and 3 bases stayed unmatched. This CDR3 region has 16 residues. The CDR3 protein is CASSWLAGGNTGELFF. CDR3 nucleotide sequence: TGTGCCAGCAGCTGGCTAGCGGGGGGAAACACCGGGGAGCTGTTTTTT.

The chain employs TRBV27 and TRBJ2-3; a possible D gene is TRBD2 (5 bases). Germline V gene sequence: CDR1 MNHEY, CDR2 SMNVEV (reference sequence). CDR3 length: 13 residues. With 4 bases removed from V and 8 bases from J, the gap between germline ends came to 13 bases. In DNA form, the CDR3 reads TGTGCCAGCAGTTCAACACTGGCGGGTACGCAGTATTTT. This encodes CASSSTLAGTQYF.

The chain uses TRBV28 and TRBJ1-1; maybe TRBD1 (6 bases). The CDR3 consists of 16 residues. Trimming took 7 bases from V and 1 from J, leaving 19 bases between them. Germline CDR1 MDHEN, CDR2 SYDVKM. In nucleotides, the CDR3 is TGTGCCAGCACCGATCCCAGGGGCGAGGGGAACACTGAAGCTTTCTTT. It encodes CASTDPRGEGNTEAFF. Full variable domain (remainder filled in from reference TRBV28 and TRBJ1-1): DVKVTQSSRYLVKRTGEKVFLECVQDMDHENMFWYRQDPGLGLRLIYFSYDVKMKEKGDIPEGYSVSREKKERFSLILESASTNQTSMYLCASTDPRGEGNTEAFFGQGTRLTVV.

V gene TRBV11-3 combines with J gene TRBJ2-7; a possible D gene is TRBD1 (6 bases). Trimming stripped 4 bases from V and 0 bases from J, with 13 bases between. The germline V gene encodes CDR1 SGHNT and CDR2 YENEEA. CDR3 length: 15 amino acids. This chain's CDR3 is CASSSRNRDSYEQYF. In DNA, the CDR3 is TGTGCCAGCAGCTCCAGAAACAGGGACTCCTACGAGCAGTACTTC.

The chain is built from TRBV7-3 and TRBJ2-2; D might be TRBD1 or TRBD2, each matching 7 bases. The germline V gene encodes CDR1 SGHTA and CDR2 FQGTGA. There are 15 residues in the CDR3. V lost 5 bases to trimming and J lost 6 bases, with 16 bases between them. Here the CDR3 reads CASSPSGGEAGELFF. In DNA, the CDR3 is TGTGCCAGCAGCCCCTCAGGGGGGGAGGCCGGGGAGCTGTTTTTT.

The chain joins TRBV30 to TRBJ2-7; 7 nucleotides align to TRBD2. The CDR3 runs 12 residues. Germline V lookup: CDR1 GTSNPN, CDR2 SVGIG (reference sequence). V shed 5 bases, J shed 13 bases, and the junction held 14 bases outside the gene matches. The CDR3 coding sequence is TGTGCCTGGGGGAGGGAGGGGCCGGTGTTATACTTC. Its translation: CAWGREGPVLYF.

V and J are TRBV14 and TRBJ1-3, with TRBD1 matching over 8 bases. This CDR3 has 16 amino acids. The V gene end was trimmed by 4 bases and the J gene end by 0 bases; junction bases not matched to a gene: 5. Germline V gene sequence: CDR1 SGHDN, CDR2 FVKESK. This CDR3 reads CASSLRTGLSGNTIYF. The CDR3, as DNA: TGTGCCAGCAGCCTCCGGACAGGGCTCTCTGGAAACACCATATATTTT. The whole variable domain, remainder taken from reference TRBV14 and TRBJ1-3, is EAGVTQFPSHSVIEKGQTVTLRCDPISGHDNLYWYRRVMGKEIKFLLHFVKESKQDESGMPNNRFLAERTGGTYSTLKVQPAELEDSGVYFCASSLRTGLSGNTIYFGEGSWLTVV.

The chain has TRBV28 and TRBJ1-2, with 8 bases aligning to TRBD1. The CDR3 is 13 residues long. J was trimmed by 7 bases and V by 6 bases; bases with no gene match: 7. Germline CDR1 is MDHEN and CDR2 is SYDVKM. CDR3 in DNA: TGTGCCAGCAGCCAGGACAGGGTAGGTGGCTACACCTTC. This codes for CASSQDRVGGYTF.

J is TRBJ2-2 and V is TRBV7-3; D unresolved. This CDR3 is built from 12 residues. V was pared by 0 bases and J by 9 bases, with 5 bases between. Germline V gene sequence: CDR1 SGHTA, CDR2 FQGTGA. The CDR3 spells CASSLTGRELFF. The CDR3 DNA is TGTGCCAGCAGCTTAACTGGGCGGGAGCTGTTTTTT.

The CDR3 nucleotides read TGTGCCATCAGGGGGGACGGGACTTTGGTGTACTATGGCTACACCTTC. Residues: CAIRGDGTLVYYGYTF. The rearrangement joins TRBV10-3 to TRBJ1-2; D might be TRBD1 (5 bases). Trimming removed 6 bases from V and 3 bases from J, with 20 bases in between. The CDR3 contains 16 residues. Looked up from germline, CDR1 is ENHRY and CDR2 is SYGVKD.

This clone was detected only a few times. This rearrangement joins TRBV28 to TRBJ1-5; D is ambiguous. From germline, CDR1 is MDHEN and CDR2 SYDVKM. Trimming pared 6 bases from V and 3 bases from J, leaving 18 bases between. The CDR3 is 16 residues long. The CDR3 sequence: CASRDSGRGDNQPQHF. The CDR3 region has the DNA TGTGCCAGCAGGGACTCTGGGCGGGGAGACAATCAGCCCCAGCATTTT.

The table lists this clone with a count of one. This chain joins TRBV15 and TRBJ2-2; 11 nucleotides agree with TRBD2. In germline, CDR1 is LNHNV, CDR2 YYDKDF (reference sequence). There are 16 residues in the CDR3. The V segment lost 2 bases and the J segment 4 bases; nucleotides outside the gene matches: 3. Here the CDR3 reads CATSRIAGGTTGELFF. The DNA of the CDR3 is TGTGCCACCAGCAGAATAGCGGGAGGGACCACCGGGGAGCTGTTTTTT.

This sequence joins TRBV19 and TRBJ1-2, with TRBD1 matching 8 bases. CDR1 is LNHDA and CDR2 is SQIVND in the germline V gene (reference sequence). This CDR3 has 13 residues. The junction had 5 bases not matched to a gene; V was cut back by 8 bases and J by 3 bases. This CDR3 reads CASSMTGDYGYTF. CDR3 in DNA: TGTGCCAGTTCTATGACAGGGGACTATGGCTACACCTTC.

The chain is built from TRBV7-2 and TRBJ2-5, with 11 positions matching TRBD2. Germline CDR1 SGHTA, CDR2 FQGNSA. Trimming at V came to 2 bases and at J to 2 bases, leaving 7 bases not matched to a gene. This CDR3 spans 17 amino acids. The CDR3 is CASSLRPGLAEQETQYF. CDR3 in DNA: TGTGCCAGCAGCTTACGCCCGGGACTAGCGGAACAAGAGACCCAGTACTTC.

This chain joins TRBV11-2 and TRBJ2-7, with 9 bases lining up with TRBD1. The CDR3 spans 15 residues. CDR1 and CDR2 from the germline V gene are SGHAT and FQNNGV. With 2 bases clipped from V and 7 bases from J, the junction kept 9 bases outside the gene matches. The CDR3 coding sequence is TGTGCCAGCAGCTTAAGGGACAGGGTTCTTGGTGAGCAGTACTTC. Encoded protein: CASSLRDRVLGEQYF.

This clone was seen once. The CDR3 DNA is TGTGCCAGCAGCCCACGGGACGGAGGCAGCTACGAGCAGTACTTC. Translation: CASSPRDGGSYEQYF. The chain couples TRBV9 to TRBJ2-7; either TRBD1 or TRBD2 may fit D (5 bases each). V was clipped by 4 bases and J by 3 bases, with 17 bases between them. This CDR3 has 15 amino acids. Per germline, CDR1 SGDLS and CDR2 YYNGEE.

This chain links TRBV19 with TRBJ2-7, with 9 nucleotides matching TRBD1. The length of the CDR3 is 15 residues. Losses at the gene ends were 8 bases for V and 0 bases for J; bases not matched to a gene: 8. Germline lookup yields CDR1 LNHDA and CDR2 SQIVND (reference sequence). CDR3 amino acids: CASSNRDRVSYEQYF. CDR3 sequence (DNA): TGTGCCAGTTCTAACCGGGACAGGGTCTCCTACGAGCAGTACTTC. Drawing the rest from reference TRBV19 and TRBJ2-7, the complete variable domain is DGGITQSPKYLFRKEGQNVTLSCEQNLNHDAMYWYRQDPGQGLRLIYYSQIVNDFQKGDIAEGYSVSREKKESFPLTVTSAQKNPTAFYLCASSNRDRVSYEQYFGPGTRLTVT.

V gene TRBV2 combines with J gene TRBJ2-3, with D possibly being TRBD2 (6 bases). V lost 3 bases, J lost 0 bases, and 10 bases lay in between. The germline CDR1 and CDR2 sequences are SNHLY and FYNNEI. This CDR3 region has 15 residues. The CDR3 protein is CASSEVAASTDTQYF. The CDR3 coding sequence is TGTGCCAGCAGTGAGGTAGCGGCTAGCACAGATACGCAGTATTTT.

This clone is a singleton in its sample. The chain links TRBV9 to TRBJ1-6, with 9 bases matching TRBD1. Germline V gene lookup returns CDR1 SGDLS and CDR2 YYNGEE. The CDR3 totals 15 residues. V lost 3 bases to trimming and J lost 10 bases; unmatched junction nucleotides: 8. The CDR3 DNA is TGTGCCAGCAGCGGAGGACAGGGGTTCAAATCACCCCTCCACTTT. Its protein is CASSGGQGFKSPLHF.

The J gene is TRBJ2-7, the V gene TRBV11-3; possible D gene TRBD2, 6 bases. The V gene lost 5 bases and the J gene lost 9 bases, with 23 bases spanning the gap. The length of the CDR3 is 15 residues. Germline V gene lookup returns CDR1 SGHNT and CDR2 YENEEA. The CDR3 reads CASSTPRGSKSVQYF. The CDR3 nucleotides read TGTGCCAGCAGCACGCCACGGGGGTCGAAGTCTGTGCAGTACTTC.

This rearrangement joins TRBV6-1 to TRBJ2-1; TRBD1 is a possible D gene (6 bases). The V end was cut by 8 bases, the J end by 5 bases, with 16 bases between. Germline CDR1 reads MNHNS; CDR2 reads SASEGT. The CDR3 covers 14 residues. Here the CDR3 DNA reads TGTGCCAGCCAGGGACAACGGCTCAACAATGAGCAGTTCTTC. Encoded protein: CASQGQRLNNEQFF.

This chain connects TRBV2 to TRBJ1-2, with TRBD1 as a possible D gene (6 bases). This CDR3 has 14 amino acids. Trimming left V 4 bases short and J 7 bases short, with 16 bases between. Germline V gene lookup returns CDR1 SNHLY and CDR2 FYNNEI. The CDR3 loop is CASSGLTGTGGYTF. As DNA, the CDR3 is TGTGCCAGCAGTGGGCTTACAGGGACGGGTGGCTACACCTTC.

This clone was recorded a few times. V usage is TRBV7-8 and J usage is TRBJ2-7; D perhaps matches TRBD2 (5 bases). Germline V CDR1 and CDR2: SGHVS, FQNEAQ. V was trimmed by 3 bases and J by 3 bases, leaving 9 bases between them. CDR3 length: 13 residues. The CDR3 nucleotides read TGTGCCAGCAGCTTCTTCCGGGACTACGAGCAGTACTTC. Its protein product is CASSFFRDYEQYF.